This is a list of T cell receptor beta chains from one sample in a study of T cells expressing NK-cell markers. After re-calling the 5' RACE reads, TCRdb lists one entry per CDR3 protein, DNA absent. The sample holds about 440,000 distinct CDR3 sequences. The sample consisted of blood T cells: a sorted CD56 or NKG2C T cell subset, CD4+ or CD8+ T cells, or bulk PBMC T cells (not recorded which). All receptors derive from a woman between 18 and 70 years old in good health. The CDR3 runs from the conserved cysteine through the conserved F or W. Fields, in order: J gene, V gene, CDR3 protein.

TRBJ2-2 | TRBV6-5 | CASSYWGADTGELFF
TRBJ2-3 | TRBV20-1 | CSAQPSGGSPDTQYF
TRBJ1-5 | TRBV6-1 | CASTQGAGQPQHF
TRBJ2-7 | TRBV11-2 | CASSPPRGLAEYSYEQYF
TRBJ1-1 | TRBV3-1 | CASSQGIHGAEAFF
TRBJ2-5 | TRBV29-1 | CSVGRQGLGTSRSLLETQYF
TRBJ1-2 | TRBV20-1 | CSARETAYGYTF
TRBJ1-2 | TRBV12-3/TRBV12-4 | CASSFQGLKGYTF
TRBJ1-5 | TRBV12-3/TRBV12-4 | CASSPGQINQPQHF
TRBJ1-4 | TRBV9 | CASSAGPVEKLFF
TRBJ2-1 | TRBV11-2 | CASSRIQQRPQFF
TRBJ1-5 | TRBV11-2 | CASSPGGGQPQHF
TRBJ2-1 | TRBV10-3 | CAISDGSYNEQFF
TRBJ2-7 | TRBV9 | CASSVEKVSRYEQYF
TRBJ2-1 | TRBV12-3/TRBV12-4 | CASSFGETGLATGNEQFF
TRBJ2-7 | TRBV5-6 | CASSLGPGTQTYEQYF
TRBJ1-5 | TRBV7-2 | CASSLAGSDQPQHF
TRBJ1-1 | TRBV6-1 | CASKKQGETEAFF
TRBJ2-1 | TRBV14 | CASSPGLVMGNEQFF
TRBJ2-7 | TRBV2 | CASKTFSYEQYF
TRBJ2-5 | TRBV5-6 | CASSPRFGGGETQYF
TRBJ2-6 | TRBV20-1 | CSARDTSGANVLTF
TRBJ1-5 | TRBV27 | CASSLTGRNQPQHF
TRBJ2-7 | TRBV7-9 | CASSLLGEAYEQYF
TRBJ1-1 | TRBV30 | CAQGAGAEVNTEAFF
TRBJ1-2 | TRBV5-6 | CASSLDRRLNYGYTF
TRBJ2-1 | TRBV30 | CASTGHYNEQFF
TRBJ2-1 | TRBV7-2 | CASSLVGATYNEQFF
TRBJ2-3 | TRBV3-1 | CASSQEHDTDTQYF
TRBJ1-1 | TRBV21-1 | CASSKRKWPSRGNTEAFF
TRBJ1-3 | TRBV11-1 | CASSWAFSGNTIYF
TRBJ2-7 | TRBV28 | CASSLQTAASSAYEQYF
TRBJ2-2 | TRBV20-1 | CSATHYTGELFF
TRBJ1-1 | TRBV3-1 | CASTRGGGLTEAFF